The 24 T cell receptor beta chains listed next were all sequenced from one sample in a study of shared T cell receptors in the human thymus. The method was immunoSEQ multiplex PCR; TCRdb's version includes in-frame clones alone and lacks a portion of them. Of hundreds of thousands of clones in the sample, 85% to 95% were seen once. Sample: thymocytes. These receptors originate from a human donor.

V gene TRBV10-3 combines with J gene TRBJ2-7; D may correspond to TRBD1 or TRBD2 (5 bases each). CDR1 and CDR2 (germline): ENHRY, SYGVKD. The CDR3 extends over 14 amino acids. V shed 6 bases and J shed 1 base, with 13 bases lying between them. Here the CDR3 DNA reads TGTGCCATCAGAGCCGGGACGCTTTCCTACGAGCAGTACTTC. Protein: CAIRAGTLSYEQYF.

The chain carries TRBV6-1 and TRBJ2-1; maybe TRBD2 (6 bases). Per the germline V gene, CDR1 is MNHNS and CDR2 is SASEGT. This CDR3 comprises 15 residues. Trimming took off 6 bases at V and 8 bases at J, with 20 bases between the two ends. As DNA, the CDR3 is TGTGCCAGCAGAGGTGTAACGGGAGTTATGGATGAGCAGTTCTTC. It is translated as CASRGVTGVMDEQFF.

The chain links TRBV7-6 to TRBJ2-7, with 7 bases that match TRBD1. CDR1 and CDR2 from the germline V gene are SGHVS and FNYEAQ. This CDR3 contains 20 residues. With V trimmed by 0 bases and J by 0 bases, 17 bases remained unmatched. The CDR3 sequence is CASSLAERNRGRACSYEQYF. Here the CDR3 DNA reads TGTGCCAGCAGCTTAGCGGAAAGAAACAGGGGAAGGGCATGCTCCTACGAGCAGTACTTC.

This clone was seen only once. The V and J genes are TRBV4-3 and TRBJ2-2; D is possibly TRBD1 (5 bases). This CDR3 spans 18 amino acids. Trimming shortened V by 1 base and J by 2 bases, and 17 bases separated the two germline ends. Germline CDR1 reads LGHNA; CDR2 reads YSLEER. The CDR3 region has the DNA TGCGCCAGCAGCCAAGGGGGCAGGTCAGCCCTAAACACCGGGGAGCTGTTTTTT. Its protein product is CASSQGGRSALNTGELFF.

The chain combines TRBV4-2 with TRBJ2-7, with 7 nucleotides matching TRBD1. Germline V gives CDR1 LGHNA, CDR2 YNFKEQ. Trimming at V came to 0 bases and at J to 6 bases, leaving 14 bases not matched to a gene. The CDR3 is 17 amino acids. DNA for the CDR3: TGTGCCAGCAGCCAAGATCCACCAGGGAAAAGGGACAGCGAGCAGTACTTC. Translating it yields CASSQDPPGKRDSEQYF.

This rearrangement joins TRBV18 to TRBJ2-2, with 8 positions matching TRBD1. There are 16 residues in the CDR3. Germline V CDR1 and CDR2: KGHSH, LQKENI. Trimming at V came to 2 bases and at J to 8 bases, leaving 10 bases not matched to a gene. The CDR3 sequence is CASSPTQGAVPGELFF. CDR3 in DNA: TGTGCCAGCTCACCAACCCAGGGGGCAGTCCCGGGGGAGCTGTTTTTT.

The chain uses TRBV7-2 and TRBJ1-1; 7 bases map to TRBD1. With V trimmed by 7 bases and J by 10 bases, 12 bases remained unmatched. CDR3 length: 13 amino acids. The V gene's germline CDR1 is SGHTA and CDR2 FQGNSA. CDR3 bases: TGTGCCAGCATCCCGGGAGGGTCAGGGGGAGCTTTCTTT. This gives the protein CASIPGGSGGAFF. Drawing the rest from reference TRBV7-2 and TRBJ1-1, the complete variable domain is GAGVSQSPSNKVTEKGKDVELRCDPISGHTALYWYRQSLGQGLEFLIYFQGNSAPDKSGLPSDRFSAERTGGSVSTLTIQRTQQEDSAVYLCASIPGGSGGAFFGQGTRLTVV.

The rearrangement links TRBV7-2 to TRBJ1-2; TRBD1 is a possible D gene (6 bases). The CDR3 sequence is 15 residues long. The germline gives CDR1 SGHTA, CDR2 FQGNSA. With 4 bases removed from V and 8 bases from J, the gap between germline ends came to 20 bases. CDR3 bases: TGTGCCAGCAGCTCAACAGGGCGTCGCGGGTTCGGCTACACCTTC. Amino acid sequence: CASSSTGRRGFGYTF.

The chain carries TRBV28 and TRBJ1-2; no clear D gene. Trimming removed 2 bases from V and 4 bases from J, with 8 bases in between. The CDR3 is 13 residues long. Germline-derived CDR1 and CDR2 are MDHEN and SYDVKM. The DNA of the CDR3 is TGTGCCAGCAGTTTAACGCAGGTCTATGGCTACACCTTC. Protein sequence: CASSLTQVYGYTF.

In its sample, this clone was seen once. CDR3 sequence reads: CASSLSLADYNEQFF. DNA of the CDR3: TGTGCCAGCAGCTTGTCGCTAGCGGATTACAATGAGCAGTTCTTC. This chain uses TRBV5-4 with TRBJ2-1; 7 nucleotides match TRBD2. CDR1 is SGHNT, CDR2 YYREEE, per germline (reference sequence). Trimming at V came to 1 base and at J to 4 bases, leaving 5 bases not matched to a gene. The CDR3 is 15 amino acids.

V gene TRBV11-2 combines with J gene TRBJ1-6; D unresolved. CDR3 length: 15 amino acids. Germline CDR1 and CDR2: SGHAT and FQNNGV. V dropped 0 bases and J dropped 8 bases, with 11 bases sitting between them. CDR3 nucleotides: TGTGCCAGCAGCTTAGAGGGCCTTGCGGATTCACCCCTCCACTTT. This translates into CASSLEGLADSPLHF.

The chain uses TRBV4-1 and TRBJ2-3, with TRBD2 identical over 11 bases. Germline loops: CDR1 MGHRA, CDR2 YSYEKL. Trimming took 0 bases from V and 5 from J; bases not matched to a gene: 4. This CDR3 has 16 residues. CDR3 DNA sequence: TGCGCCAGCAGCCAAGATTGGCTAGCGGGAGGAGATACGCAGTATTTT. Amino acid sequence: CASSQDWLAGGDTQYF.

The rearrangement joins TRBV4-1 to TRBJ2-1, with D possibly TRBD1 on 6 matching bases. V shed 5 bases and J shed 5 bases, with 10 bases lying between them. The CDR3 length is 13 residues. Germline V gene data show CDR1 as MGHRA and CDR2 as YSYEKL. The DNA for the CDR3 is TGCGCCAGCAGCTGGACAGAGAACAATGAGCAGTTCTTC. Encoded protein: CASSWTENNEQFF.

The rearrangement joins TRBV9 to TRBJ2-7, with TRBD2 matching over 7 bases. Trimming took 0 bases from V and 3 from J; bases not matched to a gene: 3. CDR3 length: 14 amino acids. Germline values: CDR1 SGDLS, CDR2 YYNGEE. The CDR3 DNA reads as TGTGCCAGCAGCGTAGACCAGCGGGGCTACGAGCAGTACTTC. This translates into CASSVDQRGYEQYF.

J is TRBJ1-2 and V is TRBV4-1; D ambiguous. With 3 bases removed from V and 7 bases from J, the gap between germline ends came to 18 bases. The germline V gene encodes CDR1 MGHRA and CDR2 YSYEKL. The CDR3 spans 15 residues. Written as DNA, the CDR3 is TGCGCCAGCAGCCAGGGGATGACGGGCACGGGTGGCTACACCTTC. This gives the protein CASSQGMTGTGGYTF.

This rearrangement joins TRBV28 to TRBJ2-5; tentative D call: TRBD1 (6 bases). V lost 7 bases and J 5 bases, leaving 17 bases between the germline ends. The germline V gene encodes CDR1 MDHEN and CDR2 SYDVKM. The CDR3 is 14 amino acids. CDR3 region: CASKSGARGETQYF. The CDR3 nucleotides read TGTGCCAGCAAGTCAGGGGCGAGGGGGGAGACCCAGTACTTC.

The chain links TRBV7-8 to TRBJ1-3, with 11 bases identical to TRBD1. Germline V gene data show CDR1 as SGHVS and CDR2 as FQNEAQ. V was clipped by 5 bases and J by 4 bases; unmatched bases: 13. The CDR3 covers 18 residues. CDR3 DNA: TGTGCCAGCAGCCCACGGACAGGGGGCTTGACAGGAGGAAACACCATATATTTT. As protein: CASSPRTGGLTGGNTIYF.

The rearrangement uses TRBV15 and TRBJ1-4; perhaps TRBD1 as D (5 bases). Between the trimmed V and J ends, which lost 0 bases and 6 bases, there was a span of 20 bases. The CDR3 covers 18 residues. Germline loops: CDR1 LNHNV, CDR2 YYDKDF (reference sequence). The CDR3 DNA sequence: TGTGCCACCAGCAGAGACCCTAACAGGACGGGGCCTGATGAAAAACTGTTTTTT. It is translated as CATSRDPNRTGPDEKLFF.

The chain joins TRBV4-2 to TRBJ2-3; a weak D match, TRBD2 (6 bases). Trimming stripped 1 base from V and 0 bases from J, with 20 bases between. The CDR3 extends over 19 amino acids. The germline V gene has CDR1 LGHNA and CDR2 YNFKEQ. DNA for the CDR3: TGTGCCAGCAGCCAAGCCCTGGCGGGACTGACTACTAGCACAGATACGCAGTATTTT. It encodes CASSQALAGLTTSTDTQYF.

CDR3 nucleotides: TGTGCCAGCAGCTTCTTCCCAGGGTCATCCTACGAGCAGTACTTC. Protein sequence: CASSFFPGSSYEQYF. The rearrangement links TRBV7-9 to TRBJ2-7, with D possibly being TRBD1 (5 bases). The CDR3 spans 15 residues. Germline V lookup: CDR1 SEHNR, CDR2 FQNEAQ (reference sequence). V was trimmed by 3 bases and J by 1 base, leaving 13 bases between them.

The chain couples TRBV4-2 to TRBJ2-1, with TRBD2 identical over 11 bases. The CDR3 runs 18 residues. Germline assignment: CDR1 LGHNA and CDR2 YNFKEQ. V lost 2 bases, J lost 3 bases, and 9 bases stayed unmatched. The CDR3, as DNA: TGTGCCAGCAGCCAATATCCGGGACTAGCGGCTCTCTACAATGAGCAGTTCTTC. Its translation: CASSQYPGLAALYNEQFF.

The chain joins TRBV28 to TRBJ2-7, with D possibly matching TRBD1 (6 bases). Germline CDR1 MDHEN, CDR2 SYDVKM. This CDR3 spans 13 amino acids. V was clipped by 6 bases and J by 5 bases, with 14 bases between them. The CDR3 spells CASRYRESNEQYF. The DNA for the CDR3 is TGTGCCAGCAGATACAGGGAATCGAACGAGCAGTACTTC.

The rearrangement joins TRBV28 to TRBJ2-7; weak D call: TRBD2 (5 bases). Germline values: CDR1 MDHEN, CDR2 SYDVKM. The CDR3 runs to 13 residues. Trimming removed 3 bases from V and 2 bases from J, with 8 bases in between. The CDR3 spells CASSFRDPYEQYF. CDR3 nucleotide sequence: TGTGCCAGCAGTTTCCGGGATCCCTACGAGCAGTACTTC.

This sequence joins TRBV28 and TRBJ2-7; no clear D. CDR1 is MDHEN and CDR2 is SYDVKM in the germline V gene. This CDR3 spans 15 amino acids. With 3 bases removed from V and 0 bases from J, the gap between germline ends came to 12 bases. CDR3 nucleotides: TGTGCCAGCAGTTTTGCAGTATCCTACTCCTACGAGCAGTACTTC. It encodes CASSFAVSYSYEQYF. Drawing the rest from reference TRBV28 and TRBJ2-7, the complete variable domain is DVKVTQSSRYLVKRTGEKVFLECVQDMDHENMFWYRQDPGLGLRLIYFSYDVKMKEKGDIPEGYSVSREKKERFSLILESASTNQTSMYLCASSFAVSYSYEQYFGPGTRLTVT.